These T cell receptor beta chains were read from a single sample in a study of blood T cell repertoires in COVID-19. Measured with immunoSEQ multiplex PCR; TCRdb has only the in-frame clones, and not every one. The sample lists about 47,000 clones, roughly four fifths occurring once. Sample: peripheral blood. These receptor sequences come from a human donor with acute or convalescent COVID-19. The donor label of this sample is uncertain. The CDR3 runs from the conserved cysteine through the conserved F or W. D genes are given only for firm matches. Rows give clone size only sometimes, using once, few, many, or a class for an expanded clone.

cdr3_aa cdr3_nt clone_size d_call j_call v_call
CASSLATSGTDTQYF TGTGCCAGCAGCTTGGCAACTAGCGGCACAGATACGCAGTATTTT . TRBD2 TRBJ2-3 TRBV5-6
CASSSTGDTEAFF TGTGCCAGCAGTTCGACAGGGGACACTGAAGCTTTCTTT few TRBD1 TRBJ1-1 TRBV12-3/TRBV12-4
CARKGWGQTIGYTF TGTGCCAGGAAGGGGTGGGGACAGACTATTGGCTACACCTTC . TRBD1 TRBJ1-2 TRBV30
CSVARESNEQFF TGCAGCGTTGCCAGGGAAAGCAATGAGCAGTTCTTC once . TRBJ2-1 TRBV29-1
CSVEGQGGGYTF TGCAGCGTTGAGGGACAGGGAGGCGGCTACACCTTC . TRBD1 TRBJ1-2 TRBV29-1
CASSLVRGVEAFF TGCGCCAGCAGCTTGGTTCGGGGGGTTGAAGCTTTCTTT . . TRBJ1-1 TRBV5-1
CASSLTGGQETQYF TGTGCCAGCAGCTTGACCGGGGGGCAAGAGACCCAGTACTTC . TRBD2 TRBJ2-5 TRBV5-6
CASSQGGGEKLFF TGTGCCAGCAGCCAAGGGGGCGGTGAAAAACTGTTTTTT . . TRBJ1-4 TRBV3-1/TRBV3-2
CASSLGQENSPLHF TGTGCCAGCAGCTTGGGACAGGAGAATTCACCCCTCCACTTT . . TRBJ1-6 TRBV5-5
CASSPGQFYSNQPQHF TGTGCCAGCAGTCCCGGACAGTTCTATAGCAATCAGCCCCAGCATTTT . . TRBJ1-5 TRBV7-2
CASSTGTGHLWNTIYF TGTGCCAGCTCCACCGGGACAGGGCATCTTTGGAACACCATATATTTT few TRBD1 TRBJ1-3 TRBV18
CASSSMAWREAGYNEQFF TGTGCCAGCAGTTCAATGGCTTGGCGGGAGGCCGGCTACAATGAGCAGTTCTTC . TRBD2 TRBJ2-1 TRBV27
CASSTPRQGEGYGYTF TGTGCCAGCAGTACCCCGAGACAGGGGGAAGGCTATGGCTACACCTTC . TRBD1 TRBJ1-2 TRBV28
CAISESGSQVLGNYGYTF TGTGCCATCAGTGAGTCGGGCTCGCAGGTTCTTGGGAACTATGGCTACACCTTC . . TRBJ1-2 TRBV10-3
CASSPLNSYEQYF TGTGCCAGCAGCCCACTCAATTCCTACGAGCAGTACTTC few . TRBJ2-7 TRBV2
CASSQAAGFYGYTF TGCGCCAGCAGCCAAGCTGCGGGGTTCTATGGCTACACCTTC . . TRBJ1-2 TRBV4-1
CASSQLEGGHYEQYF TGTGCCAGCAGCCAACTGGAGGGGGGGCATTACGAGCAGTACTTC . . TRBJ2-7 TRBV3-1/TRBV3-2
CASSFDSLVSYNEQFF TGTGCCAGCAGCTTCGACAGCCTAGTTTCCTACAATGAGCAGTTCTTC . . TRBJ2-1 TRBV7-6
CASSLEKGHNSPLHF TGCGCCAGCAGCTTGGAGAAGGGGCATAATTCACCCCTCCACTTT . . TRBJ1-6 TRBV5-1
CASSLMVFREGTGELFF TGCGCCAGCAGCTTGATGGTTTTCAGGGAGGGCACCGGGGAGCTGTTTTTT . TRBD2 TRBJ2-2 TRBV5-1
CASREQGNTEAFF TGTGCCAGCAGGGAACAGGGGAACACTGAAGCTTTCTTT once . TRBJ1-1 TRBV6-4
CASSRATGGTFF TGTGCCAGCAGCCGAGCGACAGGGGGGACTTTCTTT . TRBD1 TRBJ1-1 TRBV7-8
CASSPLAGGPYEQYF TGTGCCAGCAGCCCACTCGCGGGGGGGCCCTACGAGCAGTACTTC . TRBD2 TRBJ2-7 TRBV6-5
CASSLDSGGTYNEQFF TGCGCCAGCAGCTTGGATTCGGGAGGGACCTACAATGAGCAGTTCTTC . TRBD2 TRBJ2-1 TRBV5-1
CASSQSSTAVRGNTIYF TGTGCCAGCAGTCAGAGCAGTACAGCGGTCCGGGGAAACACCATATATTTT . . TRBJ1-3 TRBV7-2
CASSSQVFSGSYEQFF TGTGCCAGCAGCTCTCAAGTATTTAGCGGGTCGTATGAGCAGTTCTTC . TRBD2 TRBJ2-1 TRBV7-9
CASSSVRGQETQYF TGTGCCAGCAGCTCGGTTAGGGGCCAAGAGACCCAGTACTTC . . TRBJ2-5 TRBV7-2
CSAGPEGQGHGYTF TGCAGCGCGGGGCCAGAGGGACAGGGTCATGGCTACACCTTC . TRBD1 TRBJ1-2 TRBV29-1
CASVIGGSYNEQFF TGTGCCAGCGTTATCGGGGGCTCCTACAATGAGCAGTTCTTC . . TRBJ2-1 TRBV2
CASSDARRGMGRQPQHF TGTGCCAGCAGTGACGCCCGGAGAGGGATGGGCAGGCAGCCCCAGCATTTT . . TRBJ1-5 TRBV6-1
CASSQTGGPQETQYF TGTGCCAGCAGCCAGACAGGGGGACCTCAAGAGACCCAGTACTTC . TRBD1 TRBJ2-5 TRBV11-2
CASTLTLTNTEAFF TGTGCCAGTACTTTAACTCTGACTAACACTGAAGCTTTCTTT . . TRBJ1-1 TRBV6-5
CASSQTGLRGEKLFF TGTGCCAGCAGCCAAACAGGCCTTAGAGGTGAAAAACTGTTTTTT . . TRBJ1-4 TRBV7-8
CASSRMGGSDPYEQYF TGTGCCAGCAGCCGAATGGGAGGGTCAGACCCCTACGAGCAGTACTTC . TRBD2 TRBJ2-7 TRBV3-1/TRBV3-2
CATMGSGLGEETQYF TGTGCCACCATGGGGTCAGGACTAGGAGAAGAGACCCAGTACTTC once TRBD2 TRBJ2-5 TRBV24-1
CASSLRTSGHTNTGELFF TGTGCCAGCAGCTTAAGAACTAGCGGGCATACGAACACCGGGGAGCTGTTTTTT . TRBD2 TRBJ2-2 TRBV7-9
CASSPPHGVETQYF TGTGCCAGCTCACCACCACATGGTGTGGAGACCCAGTACTTC . . TRBJ2-5 TRBV18
CASSLEPRRGTEAFF TGTGCCAGCAGTTTAGAACCTCGTAGGGGGACTGAAGCTTTCTTT . . TRBJ1-1 TRBV28
CASSLNLGGTQYF TGTGCCAGCAGCTTAAACCTCGGGGGGACCCAGTACTTC . . TRBJ2-5 TRBV7-2
CASTGSDNQPQHF TGTGCCAGCACAGGGTCTGACAATCAGCCCCAGCATTTT . . TRBJ1-5 TRBV6-5
CASSPGQGFQPQHF TGTGCCAGCAGCCCCGGACAGGGGTTTCAGCCCCAGCATTTT . TRBD1 TRBJ1-5 TRBV6-5
CASSQVTVVNSPLHF TGCGCCAGCAGCCAAGTAACGGTAGTTAATTCACCCCTCCACTTT few . TRBJ1-6 TRBV4-3
CAWAPDRDRNTEAFF TGTGCCTGGGCCCCGGACAGGGACAGGAACACTGAAGCTTTCTTT . TRBD1 TRBJ1-1 TRBV30
CASSDSSSTDTQYF TGTGCCAGCAGCGACAGTTCTAGCACAGATACGCAGTATTTT . . TRBJ2-3 TRBV2